This record covers a single T cell receptor (beta chain). This sample stems from a study of OX40 agonist ivuxolimab in advanced cancers. TCRdb's copy holds only in-frame clones and misses some; the assay was immunoSEQ multiplex PCR. The sample lists some 16,000 clones, 76% occurring once. This sequence originates from an adult with an advanced solid tumor such as melanoma, head and neck, liver or kidney cancer. Sample: CD4+ or CD8+ T cells sorted from blood, taken in a trial of the OX40 agonist ivuxolimab.

For the CDR3, the DNA is TGTGCCAGCAGCTTTCTCGGGAGTGGGCCCTACAATGAGCAGTTCTTC. As protein: CASSFLGSGPYNEQFF. The chain employs TRBV7-3 and TRBJ2-1; D may be TRBD2 (6 bases). The V end lost 3 bases, the J end lost 2 bases, and 14 bases lay between the germline ends. Germline assignment: CDR1 SGHTA and CDR2 FQGTGA. CDR3 length: 16 residues.